This TCR beta chain is drawn from a study of T and B cells in COVID-19 patients. About the study: Of around 21 active-infection patients, 12 were critically ill with mechanical ventilation or extracorporeal membrane oxygenation. Overall study findings and caveats: The recovered cohort had about 2,300 exclusive TCR clusters, including 25 to 35 low generation probability clusters. Active COVID-19 showed highly clonal TRB repertoires; recovery showed diversity and richness above healthy donors.

BIOMED2 TRB-A/B primer pools were used in multiplex TRB PCR. TCRdb re-analysed the multiplex PCR reads in MiXCR, keeping a single row per CDR3 protein. The sample records several thousand distinct CDR3 sequences, around 33% being singletons. Each TRB amplification used roughly 250-550 ng of genomic DNA from blood. This clonotype has more than one count but fewer than ten. What it binds is not known. Germline V lookup: CDR1 MNHEY, CDR2 SVGAGI. Trimming took off 0 bases at V and 5 bases at J, with 10 bases between the two ends. The CDR3 runs to 14 residues. The sequenced sample consisted of blood. The gene calls are TRBV6-5 and TRBJ1-2; D is possibly TRBD1 (5 bases). The receptor's source is a human donor who had recovered from COVID-19. CDR3 residues: CASSYSWQGYGYTF. CDR3 DNA: TGTGCCAGCAGTTACTCGTGGCAGGGATATGGCTACACCTTC.